The 27 T cell receptor beta chains below come from one sample, sequenced in a study of identical twins. Using its own MiXCR run on the 5' RACE reads, TCRdb lists one record per CDR3 protein. The data show hundreds of thousands of distinct CDR3 sequences, 8.6% seen once. This sample was shared with a second study, whose subject was yellow fever vaccine responses in identical twins.

Specimen: PBMCs. These receptors were taken from a woman under 30 in good health.

This clonotype was seen a handful of times. This chain connects TRBV6-1 to TRBJ2-1, with D tentatively TRBD2 (5 bases). The CDR3 contains 14 residues. V gave up 4 bases and J gave up 7 bases, with 14 bases separating them. The germline gives CDR1 MNHNS, CDR2 SASEGT. For the CDR3, the DNA is TGTGCCAGCAGTGCGGGGTTTCTGGCAAATGAGCAGTTCTTC. Residues: CASSAGFLANEQFF.

The rearrangement joins TRBV20-1 to TRBJ2-7; the D is unclear. This CDR3 has 14 amino acids. Germline V gene sequence: CDR1 DFQATT, CDR2 SNEGSKA (reference sequence). V dropped 6 bases and J dropped 5 bases, with 20 bases sitting between them. DNA of the CDR3: TGCAGTGCCCCTGGCCCCGGCCACGGAAACGAGCAGTACTTC. Residues: CSAPGPGHGNEQYF.

This clonotype came up a few times. This sequence joins TRBV28 and TRBJ2-2; D not resolved. CDR1 is MDHEN and CDR2 is SYDVKM in the germline V gene. Trimming removed 6 bases at V and 4 bases at J, with 6 bases between. This CDR3 has 12 residues. CDR3 in amino acids: CASRSSTGELFF. Here the CDR3 DNA reads TGTGCCAGCAGGAGCAGCACCGGGGAGCTGTTTTTT.

This clonotype occurred a few times. CDR3: CASSLVARQGGYEQYF. CDR3 in DNA: TGTGCCAGCAGCTTAGTGGCGAGACAGGGAGGCTACGAGCAGTACTTC. V usage is TRBV7-8 and J usage is TRBJ2-7, with D possibly TRBD1 on 7 matching bases. CDR3 length: 16 amino acids. Trimming removed 1 base from V and 3 bases from J, with 16 bases in between. Germline loops: CDR1 SGHVS, CDR2 FQNEAQ.

This clonotype occurred many times. The chain employs TRBV29-1 and TRBJ1-1; 8 bases are a match to TRBD1. The CDR3 is 14 amino acids. V lost 4 bases and J lost 0; bases outside the gene matches: 4. Germline V gene sequence: CDR1 SQVTM, CDR2 ANQGSEA. The CDR3 is CSVGAQGVNTEAFF. The CDR3 coding sequence is TGCAGCGTTGGGGCACAGGGGGTGAACACTGAAGCTTTCTTT.

The chain carries TRBV7-3 and TRBJ2-2; D not resolved. CDR1 is SGHTA and CDR2 is FQGTGA in the germline V gene. Trimming took 1 base from V and 0 from J, leaving 15 bases between them. CDR3 length: 18 residues. CDR3: CASSLKFRRIANTGELFF. CDR3 nucleotides: TGTGCCAGCAGCTTAAAGTTTCGACGGATCGCGAACACCGGGGAGCTGTTTTTT. Full variable domain (remainder filled in from reference TRBV7-3 and TRBJ2-2): GAGVSQTPSNKVTEKGKYVELRCDPISGHTALYWYRQSLGQGPEFLIYFQGTGAADDSGLPNDRFFAVRPEGSVSTLKIQRTERGDSAVYLCASSLKFRRIANTGELFFGEGSRLTVL.

This clonotype was seen a handful of times. The V and J genes are TRBV3-1 and TRBJ1-3; D is undetermined. Trimming removed 3 bases at V and 2 bases at J, with 14 bases between. The CDR3 length is 16 residues. Per germline, CDR1 LGHDT and CDR2 YNNKEL (reference sequence). CDR3 bases: TGTGCCAGCAGCCACGCCCTAACCAGAACTGGAAACACCATATATTTT. Translated, it gives CASSHALTRTGNTIYF.

This clonotype was seen ten or more times. The chain carries TRBV6-1 and TRBJ1-2; D may be TRBD1 (5 bases). The CDR3 is made up of 15 amino acids. Trimming left V 7 bases short and J 8 bases short, with 23 bases between. Germline V gene lookup returns CDR1 MNHNS and CDR2 SASEGT. The CDR3 loop reads CASTYGARPKGGYTF. The CDR3 coding sequence is TGTGCCAGCACCTACGGGGCCAGGCCGAAGGGAGGCTACACCTTC.

This clonotype appeared many times. As DNA, the CDR3 is TGCAGCGTTGTCGAGGACACCGCTAACTATGGCTACACCTTC. This translates into CSVVEDTANYGYTF. V is TRBV29-1 and J is TRBJ1-2, with D maybe TRBD1 (5 bases). Germline-derived CDR1 and CDR2 are SQVTM and ANQGSEA. The CDR3 totals 14 residues. Trimming removed 4 bases at V and 0 bases at J, with 12 bases between.

The CDR3 sequence: CASRTGMTSGEIDTQYF. CDR3 DNA sequence: TGTGCCAGCAGAACGGGGATGACTAGCGGGGAAATAGATACGCAGTATTTT. The rearrangement links TRBV27 to TRBJ2-3; 11 positions match TRBD2. The CDR3 has 17 amino acids. The ends lost 6 bases at V and 5 bases at J; junction bases unmatched: 13. The germline V gene encodes CDR1 MNHEY and CDR2 SMNVEV (reference sequence).

The chain employs TRBV4-1 and TRBJ2-5; D remains unclear. The ends were cut back, 0 bases at V and 0 bases at J, with 8 bases in the middle. The CDR3 is 15 residues long. Germline V gene lookup returns CDR1 MGHRA and CDR2 YSYEKL. This chain's CDR3 is CASSQEDRDQETQYF. CDR3 nucleotides: TGCGCCAGCAGCCAAGAGGATCGAGACCAAGAGACCCAGTACTTC.

This clonotype was observed a handful of times. The J gene is TRBJ2-3, the V gene TRBV7-8; 9 nucleotides agree with TRBD1. V lost 4 bases, J lost 4 bases, and 15 bases stayed unmatched. The CDR3 loop spans 18 amino acids. In germline, CDR1 is SGHVS, CDR2 FQNEAQ. In DNA, the CDR3 is TGTGCCAGCAGCTCCCGGACAGGGGCCGCACGGTGGGCAGATACGCAGTATTTT. This gives the protein CASSSRTGAARWADTQYF.

This rearrangement joins TRBV4-1 to TRBJ2-5; unclear D gene. CDR3 size: 15 residues. CDR1 is MGHRA and CDR2 is YSYEKL in the germline V gene. V was trimmed by 1 base and J by 0 bases, leaving 9 bases between them. The CDR3 bases are TGCGCCAGCAGCCAAGTATGGTGGGACCAAGAGACCCAGTACTTC. Amino acid sequence: CASSQVWWDQETQYF.

This clonotype was seen ten or more times. The chain recombines TRBV4-1 with TRBJ2-5; the match to TRBD2 covers 14 bases. The V segment lost 4 bases and the J segment 5 bases; nucleotides outside the gene matches: 6. Germline V gene data show CDR1 as MGHRA and CDR2 as YSYEKL. This CDR3 is 16 amino acids long. The CDR3 protein is CASSLGLAGVGETQYF. The CDR3 region has the DNA TGCGCCAGCAGCCTGGGACTAGCGGGAGTCGGGGAGACCCAGTACTTC.

This clonotype was counted ten times or more. The rearrangement links TRBV5-1 to TRBJ2-7; D gene uncertain. The CDR3 is 12 amino acids. Germline CDR1 reads SGHRS; CDR2 reads YFSETQ. Trimming removed 1 base at V and 2 bases at J, with 4 bases between. The CDR3: CASSLTTYEQYF. CDR3 DNA: TGCGCCAGCAGCTTGACTACCTACGAGCAGTACTTC.

This clonotype occurred many times. The chain couples TRBV7-9 to TRBJ2-7; TRBD1 or TRBD2 may be the D gene (5 bases each). CDR1 and CDR2 (germline): SEHNR, FQNEAQ (reference sequence). The CDR3 has 13 residues. V was trimmed by 5 bases and J by 6 bases, leaving 14 bases between them. The CDR3: CASSDGTRREQYF. CDR3 nucleotide sequence: TGTGCCAGCAGCGATGGGACCCGCCGCGAGCAGTACTTC.

This clonotype was recorded a few times. The genes are TRBV28 and TRBJ2-1; no reliable D call. Germline lookup yields CDR1 MDHEN and CDR2 SYDVKM. CDR3 length: 14 residues. V lost 4 bases to trimming and J lost 5 bases, with 12 bases between them. In nucleotides, the CDR3 is TGTGCCAGCAGTTCCCCCCAAGGCAACAATGAGCAGTTCTTC. Its translation: CASSSPQGNNEQFF.

The chain combines TRBV6-2 or TRBV6-3 with TRBJ2-2; 8 positions agree with TRBD2. Germline loops: CDR1 MNHEY, CDR2 SVGEGT. CDR3 length: 14 residues. V was pared by 11 bases and J by 1 base, with 6 bases of the junction left unmatched. CDR3 nucleotide sequence: TGTGCCCTTGCGGGAGGCGTGAACACCGGGGAGCTGTTTTTT. As protein: CALAGGVNTGELFF.

The chain couples TRBV27 to TRBJ2-7; tentatively, D is TRBD1 or TRBD2 (5 bases each). V was shortened by 2 bases and J by 2 bases, with 10 bases between the two germline ends. Germline CDR1 MNHEY, CDR2 SMNVEV (reference sequence). This CDR3 is built from 14 residues. The CDR3: CASSLQGDPYEQYF. CDR3 nucleotide sequence: TGTGCCAGCAGTTTACAGGGAGATCCCTACGAGCAGTACTTC.

The sample holds a few counts of this clonotype. The chain has TRBV15 and TRBJ2-1, with 7 nucleotides matching TRBD1. Per the germline V gene, CDR1 is LNHNV and CDR2 is YYDKDF (reference sequence). This CDR3 has 16 residues. V lost 4 bases, J lost 0 bases, and 6 bases stayed unmatched. As DNA, the CDR3 is TGTGCCACCAGCAACAGGGGTATTAGCTCCTACAATGAGCAGTTCTTC. It translates to CATSNRGISSYNEQFF.

This clonotype has a handful of counts. This rearrangement joins TRBV2 to TRBJ1-5, with D possibly being TRBD1 (6 bases). Germline V gene sequence: CDR1 SNHLY, CDR2 FYNNEI. With 8 bases removed from V and 0 bases from J, the gap between germline ends came to 17 bases. The CDR3 length is 16 residues. The CDR3 bases are TGTGCCAGCGCAGGACAGAGTCCCAATAGCAATCAGCCCCAGCATTTT. Its translation: CASAGQSPNSNQPQHF.

This clonotype was seen a few times. This sequence joins TRBV4-2 and TRBJ2-2; weak D call: TRBD2 (6 bases). V was trimmed by 0 bases and J by 7 bases, leaving 21 bases between them. The CDR3 consists of 18 residues. Germline CDR1 LGHNA, CDR2 YNFKEQ. DNA of the CDR3: TGTGCCAGCAGCCAAGATCCTGGGACTCCGATGGGGGTCGGGGAGCTGTTTTTT. It encodes CASSQDPGTPMGVGELFF.

This clonotype was seen only a few times. The V gene is TRBV5-5, the J gene TRBJ2-1; D is undetermined. CDR3 length: 13 amino acids. CDR1 and CDR2 (germline): SGHKS, YYEKEE (reference sequence). The germline V and J ends were trimmed by 2 bases and 8 bases, with 11 bases remaining between them. The CDR3 region is CASSLGPGDEQFF. For the CDR3, the DNA is TGTGCCAGCAGCTTAGGACCTGGGGATGAGCAGTTCTTC.

This clonotype was picked up a small number of times. The chain couples TRBV4-3 to TRBJ2-6, with 9 bases identical to TRBD1. Germline CDR1 and CDR2: LGHNA and YSLEER. The CDR3 totals 17 residues. Germline trimming cut 2 bases from V and 3 bases from J; bases unmatched to any gene: 5. CDR3 nucleotides: TGCGCCAGCAGCCAAACAGGGGGCTTAGGTGGGGCCAACGTCCTGACTTTC. Its protein is CASSQTGGLGGANVLTF.

This clonotype was counted at least ten times. CDR3 nucleotides: TGCGCCAGCAGCCGGAGGGGTGATGAGCAGTTCTTC. It translates to CASSRRGDEQFF. The gene calls are TRBV4-1 and TRBJ2-1; D is perhaps TRBD2 (6 bases). The CDR3 is 12 amino acids. Trimming removed 4 bases from V and 8 bases from J, with 9 bases in between. Per germline, CDR1 MGHRA and CDR2 YSYEKL.

This clonotype was seen ten or more times. The chain joins TRBV28 to TRBJ2-7; D remains unclear. In germline, CDR1 is MDHEN, CDR2 SYDVKM. The CDR3 length is 14 residues. The V end was cut by 1 base, the J end by 5 bases, with 12 bases between. DNA for the CDR3: TGTGCCAGCAGTTTATCGGGTTTACAGAACGAGCAGTACTTC. Protein product: CASSLSGLQNEQYF. The variable domain in full, with the rest retrieved from reference TRBV28 and TRBJ2-7, is DVKVTQSSRYLVKRTGEKVFLECVQDMDHENMFWYRQDPGLGLRLIYFSYDVKMKEKGDIPEGYSVSREKKERFSLILESASTNQTSMYLCASSLSGLQNEQYFGPGTRLTVT.

The CDR3 sequence is CASSFDGLPYEQYF. As DNA, the CDR3 is TGTGCCAGCAGCTTTGACGGCCTCCCCTACGAGCAGTACTTC. The V gene is TRBV7-8, the J gene TRBJ2-7, with D uncertain. From germline, CDR1 is SGHVS and CDR2 FQNEAQ. The CDR3 has 14 amino acids. The ends were cut back, 3 bases at V and 2 bases at J, with 11 bases in the middle.